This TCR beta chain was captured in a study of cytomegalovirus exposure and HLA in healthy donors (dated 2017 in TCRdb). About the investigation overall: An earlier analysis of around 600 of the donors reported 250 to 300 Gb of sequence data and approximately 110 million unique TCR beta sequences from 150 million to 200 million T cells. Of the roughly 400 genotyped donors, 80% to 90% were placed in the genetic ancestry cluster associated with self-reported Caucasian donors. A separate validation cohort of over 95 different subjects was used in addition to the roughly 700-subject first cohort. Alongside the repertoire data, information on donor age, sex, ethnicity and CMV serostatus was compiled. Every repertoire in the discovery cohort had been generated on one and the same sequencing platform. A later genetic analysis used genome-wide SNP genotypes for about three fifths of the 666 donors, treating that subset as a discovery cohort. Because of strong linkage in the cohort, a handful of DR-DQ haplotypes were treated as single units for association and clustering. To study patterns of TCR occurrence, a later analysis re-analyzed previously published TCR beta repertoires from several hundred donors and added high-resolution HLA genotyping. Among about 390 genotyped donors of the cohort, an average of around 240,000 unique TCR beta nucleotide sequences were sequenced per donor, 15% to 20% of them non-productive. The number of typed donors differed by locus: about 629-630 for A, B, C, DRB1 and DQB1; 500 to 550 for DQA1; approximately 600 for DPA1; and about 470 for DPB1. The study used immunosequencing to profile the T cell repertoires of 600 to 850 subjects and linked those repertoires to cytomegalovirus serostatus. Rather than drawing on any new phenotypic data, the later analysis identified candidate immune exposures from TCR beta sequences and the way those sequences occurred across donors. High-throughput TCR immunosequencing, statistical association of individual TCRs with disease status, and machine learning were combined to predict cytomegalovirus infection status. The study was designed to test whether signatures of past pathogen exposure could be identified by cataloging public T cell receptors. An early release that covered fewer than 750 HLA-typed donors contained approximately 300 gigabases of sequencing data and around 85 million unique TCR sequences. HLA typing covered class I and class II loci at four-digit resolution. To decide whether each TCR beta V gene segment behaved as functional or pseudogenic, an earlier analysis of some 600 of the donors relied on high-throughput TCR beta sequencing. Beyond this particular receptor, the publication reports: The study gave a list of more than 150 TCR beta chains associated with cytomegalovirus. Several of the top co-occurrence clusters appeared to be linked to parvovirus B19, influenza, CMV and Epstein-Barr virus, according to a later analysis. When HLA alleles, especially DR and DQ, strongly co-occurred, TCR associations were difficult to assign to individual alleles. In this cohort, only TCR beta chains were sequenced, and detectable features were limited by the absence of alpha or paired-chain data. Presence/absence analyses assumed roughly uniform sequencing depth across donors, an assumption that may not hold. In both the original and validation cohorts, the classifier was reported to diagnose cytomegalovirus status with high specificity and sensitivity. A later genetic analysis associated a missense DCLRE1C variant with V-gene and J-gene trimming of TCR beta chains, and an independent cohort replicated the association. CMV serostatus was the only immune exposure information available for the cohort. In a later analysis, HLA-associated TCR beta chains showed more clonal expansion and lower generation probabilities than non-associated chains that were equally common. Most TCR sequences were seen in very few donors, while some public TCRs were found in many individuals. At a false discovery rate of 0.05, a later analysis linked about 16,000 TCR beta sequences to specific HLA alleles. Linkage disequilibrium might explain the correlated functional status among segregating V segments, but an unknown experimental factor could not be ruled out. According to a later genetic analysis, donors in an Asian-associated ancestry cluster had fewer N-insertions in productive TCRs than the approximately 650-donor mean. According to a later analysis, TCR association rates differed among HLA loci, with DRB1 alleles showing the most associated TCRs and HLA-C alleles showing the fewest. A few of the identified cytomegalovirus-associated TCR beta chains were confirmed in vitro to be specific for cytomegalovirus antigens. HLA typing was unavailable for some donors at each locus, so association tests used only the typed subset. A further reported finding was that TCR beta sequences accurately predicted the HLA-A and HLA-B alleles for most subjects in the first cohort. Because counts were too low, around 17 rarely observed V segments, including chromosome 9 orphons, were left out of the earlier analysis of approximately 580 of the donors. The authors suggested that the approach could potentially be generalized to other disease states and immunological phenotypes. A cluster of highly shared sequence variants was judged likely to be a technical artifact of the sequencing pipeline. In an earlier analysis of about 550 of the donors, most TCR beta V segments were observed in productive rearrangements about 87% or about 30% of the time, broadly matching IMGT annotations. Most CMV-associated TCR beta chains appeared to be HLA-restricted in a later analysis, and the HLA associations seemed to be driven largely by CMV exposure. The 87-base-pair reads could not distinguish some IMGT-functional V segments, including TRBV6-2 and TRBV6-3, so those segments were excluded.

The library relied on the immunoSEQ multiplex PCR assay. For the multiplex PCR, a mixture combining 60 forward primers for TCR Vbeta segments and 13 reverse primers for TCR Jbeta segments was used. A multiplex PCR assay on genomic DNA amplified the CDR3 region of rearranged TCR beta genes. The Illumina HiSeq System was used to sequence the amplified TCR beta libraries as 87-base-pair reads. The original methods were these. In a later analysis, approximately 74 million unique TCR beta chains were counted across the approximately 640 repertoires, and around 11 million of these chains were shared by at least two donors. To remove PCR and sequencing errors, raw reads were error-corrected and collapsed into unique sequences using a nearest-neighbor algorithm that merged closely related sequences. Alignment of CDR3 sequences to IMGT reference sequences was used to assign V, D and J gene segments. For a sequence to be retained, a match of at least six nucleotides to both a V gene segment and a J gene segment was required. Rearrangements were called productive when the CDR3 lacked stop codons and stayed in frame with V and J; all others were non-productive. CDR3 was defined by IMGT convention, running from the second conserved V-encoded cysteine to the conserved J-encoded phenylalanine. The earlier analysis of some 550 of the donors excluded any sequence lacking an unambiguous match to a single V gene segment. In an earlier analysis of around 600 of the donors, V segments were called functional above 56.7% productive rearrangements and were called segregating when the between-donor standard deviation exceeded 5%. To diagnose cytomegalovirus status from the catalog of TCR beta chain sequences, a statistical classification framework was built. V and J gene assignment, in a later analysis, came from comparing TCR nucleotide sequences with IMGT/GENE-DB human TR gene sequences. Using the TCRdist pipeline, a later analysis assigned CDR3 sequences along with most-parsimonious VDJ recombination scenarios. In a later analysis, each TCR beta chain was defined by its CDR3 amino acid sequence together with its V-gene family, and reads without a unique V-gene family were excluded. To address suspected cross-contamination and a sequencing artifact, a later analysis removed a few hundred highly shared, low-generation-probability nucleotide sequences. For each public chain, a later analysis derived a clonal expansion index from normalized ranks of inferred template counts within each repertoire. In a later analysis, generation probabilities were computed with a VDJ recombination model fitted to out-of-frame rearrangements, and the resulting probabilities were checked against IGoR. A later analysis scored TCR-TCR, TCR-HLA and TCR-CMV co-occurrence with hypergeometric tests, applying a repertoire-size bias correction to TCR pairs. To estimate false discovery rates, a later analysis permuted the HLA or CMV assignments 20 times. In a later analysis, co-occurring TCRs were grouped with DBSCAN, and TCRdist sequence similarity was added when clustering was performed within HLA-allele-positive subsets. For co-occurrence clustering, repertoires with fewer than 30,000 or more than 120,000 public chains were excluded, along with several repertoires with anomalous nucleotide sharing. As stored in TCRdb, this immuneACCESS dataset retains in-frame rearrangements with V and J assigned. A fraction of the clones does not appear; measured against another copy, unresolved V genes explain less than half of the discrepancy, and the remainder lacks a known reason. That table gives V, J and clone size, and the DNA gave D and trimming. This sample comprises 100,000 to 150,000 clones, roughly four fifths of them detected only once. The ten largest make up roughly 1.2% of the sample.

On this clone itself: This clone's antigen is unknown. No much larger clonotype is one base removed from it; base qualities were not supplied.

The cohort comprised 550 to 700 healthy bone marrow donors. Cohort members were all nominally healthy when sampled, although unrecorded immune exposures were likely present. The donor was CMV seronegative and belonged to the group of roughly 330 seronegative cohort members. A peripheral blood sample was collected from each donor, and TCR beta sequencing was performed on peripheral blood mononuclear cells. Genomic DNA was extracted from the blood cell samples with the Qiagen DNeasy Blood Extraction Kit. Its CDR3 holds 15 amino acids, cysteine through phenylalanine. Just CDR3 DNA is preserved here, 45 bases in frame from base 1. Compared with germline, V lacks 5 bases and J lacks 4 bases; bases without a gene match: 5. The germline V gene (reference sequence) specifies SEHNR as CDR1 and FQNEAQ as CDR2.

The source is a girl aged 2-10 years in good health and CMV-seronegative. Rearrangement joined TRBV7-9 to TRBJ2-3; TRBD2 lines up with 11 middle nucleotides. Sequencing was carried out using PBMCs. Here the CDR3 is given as CASSIGTSGADTQYF. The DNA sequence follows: TGTGCCAGCAGCATCGGGACTAGCGGTGCAGATACGCAGTATTTT.